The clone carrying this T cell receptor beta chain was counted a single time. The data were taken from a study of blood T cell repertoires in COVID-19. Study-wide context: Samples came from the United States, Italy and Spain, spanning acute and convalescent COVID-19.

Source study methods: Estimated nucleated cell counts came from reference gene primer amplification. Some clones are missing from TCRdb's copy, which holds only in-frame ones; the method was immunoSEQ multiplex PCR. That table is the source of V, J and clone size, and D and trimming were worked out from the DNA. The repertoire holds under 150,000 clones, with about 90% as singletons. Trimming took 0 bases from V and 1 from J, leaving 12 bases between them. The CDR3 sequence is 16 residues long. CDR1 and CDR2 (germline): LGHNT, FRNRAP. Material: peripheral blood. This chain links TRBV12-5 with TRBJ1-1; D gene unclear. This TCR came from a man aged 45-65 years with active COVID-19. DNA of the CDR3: TGTGCTAGTGGTTTGGTAGTCTCGGGAGAGAACACTGAAGCTTTCTTT. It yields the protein CASGLVVSGENTEAFF. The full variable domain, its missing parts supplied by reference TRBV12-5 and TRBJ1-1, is DARVTQTPRHKVTEMGQEVTMRCQPILGHNTVFWYRQTMMQGLELLAYFRNRAPLDDSGMPKDRFSAEMPDATLATLKIQPSEPRDSAVYFCASGLVVSGENTEAFFGQGTRLTVV.